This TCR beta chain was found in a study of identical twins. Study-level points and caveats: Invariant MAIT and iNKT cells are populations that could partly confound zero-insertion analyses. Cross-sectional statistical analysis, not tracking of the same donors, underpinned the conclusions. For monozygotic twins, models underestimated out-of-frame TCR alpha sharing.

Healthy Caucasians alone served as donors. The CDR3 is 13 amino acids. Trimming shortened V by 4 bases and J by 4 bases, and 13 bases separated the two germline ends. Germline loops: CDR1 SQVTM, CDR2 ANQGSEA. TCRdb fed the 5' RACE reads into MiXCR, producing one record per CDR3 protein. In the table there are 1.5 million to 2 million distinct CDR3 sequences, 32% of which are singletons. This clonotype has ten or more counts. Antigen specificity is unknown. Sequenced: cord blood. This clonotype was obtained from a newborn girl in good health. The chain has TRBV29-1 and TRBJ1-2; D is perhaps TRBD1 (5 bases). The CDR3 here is CSVGQSPSYGYTF. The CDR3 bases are TGCAGCGTTGGACAGTCGCCCTCCTATGGCTACACCTTC.